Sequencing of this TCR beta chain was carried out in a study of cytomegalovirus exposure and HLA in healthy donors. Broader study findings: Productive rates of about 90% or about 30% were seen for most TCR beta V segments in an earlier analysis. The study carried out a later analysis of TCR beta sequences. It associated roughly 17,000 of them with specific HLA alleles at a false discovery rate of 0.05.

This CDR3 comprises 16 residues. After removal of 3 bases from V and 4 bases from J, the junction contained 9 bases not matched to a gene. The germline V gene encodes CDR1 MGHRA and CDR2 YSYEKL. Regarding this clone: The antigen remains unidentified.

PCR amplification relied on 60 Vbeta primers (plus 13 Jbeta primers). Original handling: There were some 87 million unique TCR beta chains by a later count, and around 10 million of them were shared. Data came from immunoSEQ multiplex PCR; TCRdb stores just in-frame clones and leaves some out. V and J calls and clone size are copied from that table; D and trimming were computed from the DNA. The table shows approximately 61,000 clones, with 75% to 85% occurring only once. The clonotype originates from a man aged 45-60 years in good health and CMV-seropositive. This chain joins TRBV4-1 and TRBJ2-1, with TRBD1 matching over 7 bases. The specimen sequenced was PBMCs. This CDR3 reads CASSHPRTGVYNEQFF. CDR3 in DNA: TGCGCCAGCAGCCACCCTCGGACAGGAGTTTACAATGAGCAGTTCTTC.